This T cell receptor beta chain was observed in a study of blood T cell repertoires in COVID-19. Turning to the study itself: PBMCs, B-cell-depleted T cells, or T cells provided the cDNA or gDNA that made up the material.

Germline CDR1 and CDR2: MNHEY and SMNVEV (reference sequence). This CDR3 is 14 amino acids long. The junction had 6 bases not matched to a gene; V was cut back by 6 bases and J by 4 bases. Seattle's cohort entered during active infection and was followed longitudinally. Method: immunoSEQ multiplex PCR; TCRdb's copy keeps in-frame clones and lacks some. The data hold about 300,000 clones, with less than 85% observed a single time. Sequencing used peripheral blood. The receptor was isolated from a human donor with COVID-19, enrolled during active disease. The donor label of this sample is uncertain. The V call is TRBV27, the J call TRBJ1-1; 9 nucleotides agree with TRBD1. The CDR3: CASRPGTGTTEAFF. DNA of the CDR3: TGTGCCAGCAGGCCCGGGACAGGGACCACTGAAGCTTTCTTT.